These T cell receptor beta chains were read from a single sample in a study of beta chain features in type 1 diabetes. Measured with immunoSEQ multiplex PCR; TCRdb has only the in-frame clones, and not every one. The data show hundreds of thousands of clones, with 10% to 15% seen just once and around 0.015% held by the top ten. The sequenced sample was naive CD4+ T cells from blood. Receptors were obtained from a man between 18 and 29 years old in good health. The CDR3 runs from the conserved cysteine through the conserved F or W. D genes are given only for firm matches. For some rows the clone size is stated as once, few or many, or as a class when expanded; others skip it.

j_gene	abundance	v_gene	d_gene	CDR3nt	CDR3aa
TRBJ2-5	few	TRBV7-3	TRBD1	TGTGCCAGCAGCTCCTCAGGGGGCAGAGAGACCCAGTACTTC	CASSSSGGRETQYF
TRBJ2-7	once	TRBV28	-	TGTGCCAGCAGTGTCCCCTCCGGGGGACGCTACGAGCAGTACTTC	CASSVPSGGRYEQYF
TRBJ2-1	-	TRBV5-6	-	TGTGCCAGCAGGGACCGGGACTCTGAGGAGCAGTTCTTC	CASRDRDSEEQFF
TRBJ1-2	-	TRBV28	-	TGTGCCAGCACCTGGAGGTTCGGCGGCTACACCTTC	CASTWRFGGYTF
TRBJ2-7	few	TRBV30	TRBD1	TGTGCCTGGAGTAACAGGGGATCAGGCGAGCAGTACTTC	CAWSNRGSGEQYF
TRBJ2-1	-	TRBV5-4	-	TGTGCCAGCAGGGGCCAGACCAATGAGCAGTTCTTC	CASRGQTNEQFF
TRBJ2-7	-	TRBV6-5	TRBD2	TGTGCCAGCAGTTACTCGGCAGCGGGATCCCGCGAGCAGTACTTC	CASSYSAAGSREQYF
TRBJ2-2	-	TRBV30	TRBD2	TGTGCCTGGAGTGTCCTCGGGACTAGCAACACCGGGGAGCTGTTTTTT	CAWSVLGTSNTGELFF
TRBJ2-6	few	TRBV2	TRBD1	TGTGCCAGCAGTCTCGACAGGGGTGGGGCCAACGTCCTGACTTTC	CASSLDRGGANVLTF
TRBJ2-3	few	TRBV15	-	TGTGCCACCAGCCGGAAGGGGGAGGGCTTTTATACGCAGTATTTT	CATSRKGEGFYTQYF
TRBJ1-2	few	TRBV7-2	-	TGTGCCAGCAGCTTATTTGCGTCTTTAACTGGCTACACCTTC	CASSLFASLTGYTF
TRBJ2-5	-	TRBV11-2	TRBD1	TGTGCCAGCAGTCTCACCGGGACAGCCCAAGAGACCCAGTACTTC	CASSLTGTAQETQYF
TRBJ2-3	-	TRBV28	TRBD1	TGTGCCAGCAGTTTATCGGGACAGGATACCCTCACAGATACGCAGTATTTT	CASSLSGQDTLTDTQYF
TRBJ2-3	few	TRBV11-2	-	TGTGCCAGCAGCTTCAGGGGTTCTAGCACAGATACGCAGTATTTT	CASSFRGSSTDTQYF
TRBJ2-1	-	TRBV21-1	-	TGTGCCAGCAGCCCCCTGAGGACTAGCGGGAGGTGCAATGAGCAGTTCTTC	CASSPLRTSGRCNEQFF
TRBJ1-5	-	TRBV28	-	TGTGCCAGCAGTTACGGGGGGGGCGGACAGCCCCAGCATTTT	CASSYGGGGQPQHF
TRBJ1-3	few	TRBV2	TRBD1	TGTGCCATCGGGACAGGGGGAAACACCATATATTTT	CAIGTGGNTIYF
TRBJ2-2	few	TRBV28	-	TGTGCCAGCAGTGTTAGCCCGACCGGGGAGCTGTTTTTT	CASSVSPTGELFF
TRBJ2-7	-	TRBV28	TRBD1	TGTGCCAGCAGGGGGACAGGGCTCTACGAGCAGTACTTC	CASRGTGLYEQYF
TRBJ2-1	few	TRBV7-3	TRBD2	TGTGCCAGCAGCTTCACTAGCGGGAGGGCCAAATATTACAATGAGCAGTTCTTC	CASSFTSGRAKYYNEQFF
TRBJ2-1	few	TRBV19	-	TGTGCCAGTAGTATAGATCGCGGCGACAATGAGCAGTTCTTC	CASSIDRGDNEQFF
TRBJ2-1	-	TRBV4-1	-	TGCGCCAGCAGCCGCCTTAGATCGAGGGAACTCAAGTTGACCTACAATGAGCAGTTCTTC	CASSRLRSRELKLTYNEQFF
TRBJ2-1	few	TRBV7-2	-	TGTGCCAGCAGCATCGGCGGGGAGAACAATGAGCAGTTCTTC	CASSIGGENNEQFF
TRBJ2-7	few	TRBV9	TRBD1	TGTGCCAGCAGCACCCGGACAGGGAACTACGAGCAGTACTTC	CASSTRTGNYEQYF
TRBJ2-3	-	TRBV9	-	TGTGCCAGCAGCGTAGGATCAGGTCTTGGCACAGATACGCAGTATTTT	CASSVGSGLGTDTQYF